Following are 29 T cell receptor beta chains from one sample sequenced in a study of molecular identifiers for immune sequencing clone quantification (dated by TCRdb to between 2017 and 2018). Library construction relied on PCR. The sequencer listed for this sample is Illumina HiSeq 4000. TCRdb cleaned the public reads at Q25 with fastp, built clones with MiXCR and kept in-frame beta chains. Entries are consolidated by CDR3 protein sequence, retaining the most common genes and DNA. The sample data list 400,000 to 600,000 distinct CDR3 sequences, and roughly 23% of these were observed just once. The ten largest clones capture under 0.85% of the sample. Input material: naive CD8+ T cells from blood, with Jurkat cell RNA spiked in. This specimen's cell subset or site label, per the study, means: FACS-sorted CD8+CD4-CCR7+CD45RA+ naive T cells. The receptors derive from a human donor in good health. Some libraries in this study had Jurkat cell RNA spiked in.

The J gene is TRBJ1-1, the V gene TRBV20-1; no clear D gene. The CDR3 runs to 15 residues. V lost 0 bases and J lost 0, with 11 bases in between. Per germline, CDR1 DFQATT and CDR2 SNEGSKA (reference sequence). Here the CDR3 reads CSARDLVAVNTEAFF. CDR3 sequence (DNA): TGCAGTGCTAGAGATCTCGTGGCCGTGAACACTGAAGCTTTCTTT.

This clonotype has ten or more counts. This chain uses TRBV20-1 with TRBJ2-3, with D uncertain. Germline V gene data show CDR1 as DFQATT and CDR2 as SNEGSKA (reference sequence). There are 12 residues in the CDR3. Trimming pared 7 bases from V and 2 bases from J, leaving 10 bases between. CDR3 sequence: CSGSKDTDTQYF. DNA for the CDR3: TGCAGTGGGTCCAAAGACACAGATACGCAGTATTTT.

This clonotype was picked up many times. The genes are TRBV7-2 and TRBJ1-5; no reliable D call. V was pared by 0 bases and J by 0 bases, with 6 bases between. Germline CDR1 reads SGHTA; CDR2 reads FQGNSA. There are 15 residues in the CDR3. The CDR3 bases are TGTGCCAGCAGCTTAGCGGTCCATAGCAATCAGCCCCAGCATTTT. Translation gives CASSLAVHSNQPQHF.

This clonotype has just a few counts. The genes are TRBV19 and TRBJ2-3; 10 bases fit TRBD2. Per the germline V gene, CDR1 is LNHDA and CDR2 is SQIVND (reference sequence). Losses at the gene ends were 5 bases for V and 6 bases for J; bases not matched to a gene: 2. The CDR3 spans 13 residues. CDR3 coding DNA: TGTGCCAGTAGTGCTAGCGGGAGTGATACGCAGTATTTT. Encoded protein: CASSASGSDTQYF. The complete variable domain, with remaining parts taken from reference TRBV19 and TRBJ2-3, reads DGGITQSPKYLFRKEGQNVTLSCEQNLNHDAMYWYRQDPGQGLRLIYYSQIVNDFQKGDIAEGYSVSREKKESFPLTVTSAQKNPTAFYLCASSASGSDTQYFGPGTRLTVL.

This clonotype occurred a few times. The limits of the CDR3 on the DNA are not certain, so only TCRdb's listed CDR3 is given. CDR3: CASTSGHSYEQYF. The chain joins TRBV7-9 to TRBJ2-7; the table calls TRBD1, which could not be checked here. Including both end residues, the CDR3 is 13 amino acids long. The germline V gene has CDR1 SEHNR and CDR2 FQNEAQ (reference sequence).

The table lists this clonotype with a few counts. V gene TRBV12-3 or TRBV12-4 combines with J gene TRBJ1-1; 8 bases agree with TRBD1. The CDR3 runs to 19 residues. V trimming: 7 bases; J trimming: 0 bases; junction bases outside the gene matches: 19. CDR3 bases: TGTGCCAGCACTCCGGGACAGGTGCTCTATTATCACATGAACACTGAAGCTTTCTTT. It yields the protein CASTPGQVLYYHMNTEAFF.

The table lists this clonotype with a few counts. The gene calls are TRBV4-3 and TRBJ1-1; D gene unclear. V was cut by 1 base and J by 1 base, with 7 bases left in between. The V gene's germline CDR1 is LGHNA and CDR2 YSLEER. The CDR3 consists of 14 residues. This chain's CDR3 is CASSQGLGNTEAFF. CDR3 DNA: TGCGCCAGCAGCCAAGGGCTTGGGAACACTGAAGCTTTCTTT.

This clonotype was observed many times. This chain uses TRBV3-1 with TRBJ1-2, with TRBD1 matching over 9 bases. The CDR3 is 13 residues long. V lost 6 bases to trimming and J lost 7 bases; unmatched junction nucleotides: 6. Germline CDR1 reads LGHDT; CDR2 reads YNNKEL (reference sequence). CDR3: CASRPTGGVGYTF. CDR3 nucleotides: TGTGCCAGCAGGCCAACAGGGGGCGTTGGCTACACCTTC.

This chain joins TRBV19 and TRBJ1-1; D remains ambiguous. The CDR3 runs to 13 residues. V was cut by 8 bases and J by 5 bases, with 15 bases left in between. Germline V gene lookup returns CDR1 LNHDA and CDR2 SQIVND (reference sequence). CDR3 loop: CASGSIGMTEAFF. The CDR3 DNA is TGTGCCAGTGGGTCTATTGGGATGACTGAAGCTTTCTTT.

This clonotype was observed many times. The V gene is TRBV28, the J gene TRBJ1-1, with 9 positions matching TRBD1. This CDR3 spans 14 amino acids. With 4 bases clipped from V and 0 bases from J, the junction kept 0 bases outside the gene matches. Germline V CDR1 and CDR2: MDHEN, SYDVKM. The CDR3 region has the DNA TGTGCCAGCAGTTACAGGGGGCTGAACACTGAAGCTTTCTTT. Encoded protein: CASSYRGLNTEAFF.

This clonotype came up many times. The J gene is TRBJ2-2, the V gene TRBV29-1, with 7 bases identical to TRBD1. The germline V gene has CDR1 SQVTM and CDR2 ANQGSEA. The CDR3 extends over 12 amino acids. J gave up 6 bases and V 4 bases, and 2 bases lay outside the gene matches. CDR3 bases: TGCAGCGTTGTTCAGGGGGCCGGGGAGCTGTTTTTT. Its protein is CSVVQGAGELFF.

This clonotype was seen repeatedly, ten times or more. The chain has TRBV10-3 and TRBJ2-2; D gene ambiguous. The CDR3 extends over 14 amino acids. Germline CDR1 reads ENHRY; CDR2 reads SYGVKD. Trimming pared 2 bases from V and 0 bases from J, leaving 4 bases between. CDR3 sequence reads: CAISELPNTGELFF. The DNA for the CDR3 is TGTGCCATCAGTGAGCTCCCGAACACCGGGGAGCTGTTTTTT.

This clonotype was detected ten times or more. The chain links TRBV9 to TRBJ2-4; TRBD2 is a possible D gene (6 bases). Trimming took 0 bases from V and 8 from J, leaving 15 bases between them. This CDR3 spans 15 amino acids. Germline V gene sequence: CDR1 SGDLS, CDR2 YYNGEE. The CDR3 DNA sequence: TGTGCCAGCAGCGTAGTGACGGGAGCAGGCGACATTCAGTACTTC. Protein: CASSVVTGAGDIQYF.

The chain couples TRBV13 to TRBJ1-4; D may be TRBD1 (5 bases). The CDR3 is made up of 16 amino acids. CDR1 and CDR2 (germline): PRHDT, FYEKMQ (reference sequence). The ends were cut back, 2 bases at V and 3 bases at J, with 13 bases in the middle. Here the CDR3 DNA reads TGTGCCAGCAGCTTAAAAGGGGTTGCGCCTAATGAAAAACTGTTTTTT. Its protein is CASSLKGVAPNEKLFF.

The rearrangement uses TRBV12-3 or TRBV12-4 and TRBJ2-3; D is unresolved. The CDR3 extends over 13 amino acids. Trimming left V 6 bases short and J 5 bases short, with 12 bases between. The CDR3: CASSHRVGDTQYF. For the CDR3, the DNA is TGTGCCAGCAGCCATCGTGTGGGAGATACGCAGTATTTT.

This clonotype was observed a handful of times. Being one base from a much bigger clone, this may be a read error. In DNA form, the CDR3 reads TGTGCCAGCAGCCGGACACTTGGGGCCAACGTCCGGACTTTC. Protein: CASSRTLGANVRTF. The chain has TRBV7-6 and TRBJ2-6, with D possibly being TRBD1 (5 bases). The germline V gene has CDR1 SGHVS and CDR2 FNYEAQ. This CDR3 is built from 14 residues.

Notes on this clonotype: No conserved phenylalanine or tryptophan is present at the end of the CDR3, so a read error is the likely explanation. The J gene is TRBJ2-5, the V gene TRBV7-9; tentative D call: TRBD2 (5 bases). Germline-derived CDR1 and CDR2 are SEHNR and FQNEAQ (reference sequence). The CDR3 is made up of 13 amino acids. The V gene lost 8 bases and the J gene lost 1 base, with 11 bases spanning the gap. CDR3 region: CASGETIQETQYS. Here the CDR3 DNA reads TGTGCCAGCGGAGAGACTATCCAAGAGACCCAGTACTCC.

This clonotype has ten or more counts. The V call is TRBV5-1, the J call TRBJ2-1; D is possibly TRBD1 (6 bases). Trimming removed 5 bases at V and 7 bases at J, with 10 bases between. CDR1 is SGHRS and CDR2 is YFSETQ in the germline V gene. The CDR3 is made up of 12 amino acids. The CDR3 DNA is TGCGCCAGCAGTACAGGGTTGAATGAGCAGTTCTTC. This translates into CASSTGLNEQFF.

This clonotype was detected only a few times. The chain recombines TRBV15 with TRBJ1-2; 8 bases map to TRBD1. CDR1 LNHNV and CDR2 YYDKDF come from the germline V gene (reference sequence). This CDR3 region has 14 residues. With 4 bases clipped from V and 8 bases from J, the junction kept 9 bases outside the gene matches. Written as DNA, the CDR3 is TGTGCCACCAGCATAGTTCGGACAGGGAGAGGCTACACCTTC. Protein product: CATSIVRTGRGYTF.

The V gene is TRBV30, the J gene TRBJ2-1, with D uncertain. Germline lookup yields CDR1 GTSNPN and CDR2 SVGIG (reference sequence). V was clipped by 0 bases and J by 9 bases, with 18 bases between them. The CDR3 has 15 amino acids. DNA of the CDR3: TGTGCCTGGAGTGTAATCTTAGGCGGTTTAAGTGAGCAGTTCTTC. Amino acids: CAWSVILGGLSEQFF.

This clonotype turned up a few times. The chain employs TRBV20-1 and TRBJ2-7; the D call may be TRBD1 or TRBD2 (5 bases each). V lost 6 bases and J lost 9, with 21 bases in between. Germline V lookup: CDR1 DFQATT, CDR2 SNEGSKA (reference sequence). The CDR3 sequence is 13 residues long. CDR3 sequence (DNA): TGCAGTGCCCCATGGTCCGGGGACGGGTGGCAGTACTTC. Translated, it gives CSAPWSGDGWQYF.

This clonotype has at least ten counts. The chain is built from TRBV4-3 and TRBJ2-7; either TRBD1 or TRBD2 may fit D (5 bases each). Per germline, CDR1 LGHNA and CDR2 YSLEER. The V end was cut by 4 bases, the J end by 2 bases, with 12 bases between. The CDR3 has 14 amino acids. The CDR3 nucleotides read TGCGCCAGCAGCCCCGGTTTGGGACCCTACGAGCAGTACTTC. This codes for CASSPGLGPYEQYF.

CDR3 in amino acids: CASSPLQGSEIGETQYF. CDR3 DNA sequence: TGTGCCAGCAGCCCCTTACAGGGCAGTGAAATTGGAGAGACCCAGTACTTC. This chain links TRBV13 with TRBJ2-5; TRBD1 is a possible D gene (6 bases). CDR1 and CDR2 (germline): PRHDT, FYEKMQ (reference sequence). V lost 5 bases and J 4 bases, leaving 23 bases between the germline ends. The CDR3 is 17 amino acids.

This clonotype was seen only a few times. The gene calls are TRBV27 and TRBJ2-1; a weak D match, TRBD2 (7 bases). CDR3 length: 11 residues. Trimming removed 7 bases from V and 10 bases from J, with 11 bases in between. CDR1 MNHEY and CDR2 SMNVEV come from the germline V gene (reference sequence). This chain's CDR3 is CASMGGLEQFF. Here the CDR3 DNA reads TGTGCCAGCATGGGGGGGCTAGAGCAGTTCTTC.

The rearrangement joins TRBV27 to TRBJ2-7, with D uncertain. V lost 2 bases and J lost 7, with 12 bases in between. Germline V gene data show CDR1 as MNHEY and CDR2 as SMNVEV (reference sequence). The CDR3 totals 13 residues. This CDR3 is CASSLGRLGEQYF. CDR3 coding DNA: TGTGCCAGCAGTTTAGGAAGATTGGGAGAGCAGTACTTC.

CDR3 sequence: CASSRGLAGGPGNEQFF. Written as DNA, the CDR3 is TGTGCCAGCAGCCGGGGACTAGCGGGAGGGCCAGGTAATGAGCAGTTCTTC. This chain links TRBV7-9 with TRBJ2-1; 16 bases map to TRBD2. There are 17 residues in the CDR3. Germline assignment: CDR1 SEHNR and CDR2 FQNEAQ (reference sequence). J gave up 7 bases and V 5 bases, and 8 bases lay outside the gene matches.

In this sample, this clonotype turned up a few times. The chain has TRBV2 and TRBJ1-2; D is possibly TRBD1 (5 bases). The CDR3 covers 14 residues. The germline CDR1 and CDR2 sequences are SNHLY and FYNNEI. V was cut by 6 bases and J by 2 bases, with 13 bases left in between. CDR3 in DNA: TGTGCCAGCAGGGGGGACGGGACCAACTATGGCTACACCTTC. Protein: CASRGDGTNYGYTF.

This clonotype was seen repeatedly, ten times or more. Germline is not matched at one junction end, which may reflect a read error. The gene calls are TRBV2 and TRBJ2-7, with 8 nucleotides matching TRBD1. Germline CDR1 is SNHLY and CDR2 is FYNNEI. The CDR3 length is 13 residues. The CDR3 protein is CAGRQGSSYEQYF. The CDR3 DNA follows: TGTGCCGGCAGACAGGGGAGCTCCTACGAGCAGTACTTC.

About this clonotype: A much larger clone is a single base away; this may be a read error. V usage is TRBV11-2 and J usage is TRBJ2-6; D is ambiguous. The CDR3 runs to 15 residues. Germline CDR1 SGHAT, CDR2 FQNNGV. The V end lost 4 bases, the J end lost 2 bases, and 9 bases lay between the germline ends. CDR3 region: CASSSLITGANVLTF. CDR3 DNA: TGTGCCAGCAGCTCCCTCATTACTGGGGCCAACGTCCTGACTTTC.